This is a list of T cell receptor beta chains from one sample in a study of radiation and T cells in renal cell carcinoma. Some clones are missing from TCRdb's copy, which holds only in-frame ones; the method was immunoSEQ multiplex PCR. The repertoire holds about 95,000 clones, with 70% to 90% as singletons. The material sequenced was blood, taken from a patient whose treatment included radiotherapy and nephrectomy. These receptors came from a man in his fifties with renal cell carcinoma. The CDR3 runs from the conserved cysteine through the conserved F or W. D genes are given only for firm matches. Size values are once, few and many counts, or a class for expanded clones, and some rows have none.

v_gene	d_gene	j_gene	abundance	CDR3nt	CDR3aa
TRBV5-4	NA	TRBJ2-5	few	TGTGCCAGCAGCTCTCTAGGGAGGGAGACCCAGTACTTC	CASSSLGRETQYF
TRBV15	NA	TRBJ2-7	NA	TGTGCCACCAGCGAGGGGACCCACTACGAGCAGTACTTC	CATSEGTHYEQYF
TRBV5-5	NA	TRBJ2-1	NA	TGTGCCAGCAGCTTCAGGTATGAGCAGTTCTTC	CASSFRYEQFF
TRBV30	TRBD1	TRBJ1-1	NA	TGTGCCTGGGGGGGGGATCCGGGACAGGGAAACACTGAAGCTTTCTTT	CAWGGDPGQGNTEAFF
TRBV6-1	TRBD1	TRBJ2-7	NA	TGTGCCAGCAGTGGGGACAGGCCTCCTTTCGACGAGCAGTACTTC	CASSGDRPPFDEQYF
TRBV5-1	TRBD2	TRBJ2-1	NA	TGCGCCAGCAGCCCGACTTTTGGGGGAGCGGGGCGGTCTGAGCAGTTCTTC	CASSPTFGGAGRSEQFF
TRBV30	NA	TRBJ1-5	NA	TGTGCCTGGAGCGGAACGGGACACAACGGCAATCAGCCCCAGCATTTT	CAWSGTGHNGNQPQHF
TRBV6-6	NA	TRBJ2-5	NA	TGTGCCGCCAGCGGGTACCAAGAGACCCAGTACTTC	CAASGYQETQYF
TRBV6-5	NA	TRBJ1-1	NA	TGTGCCAGCAGTTATTTAGGGAACACTGAAGCTTTCTTT	CASSYLGNTEAFF
TRBV6-5	NA	TRBJ2-3	once	TGTGCCAGCAGCCAAGAAAGGTGGTCAGATACGCAGTATTTT	CASSQERWSDTQYF
TRBV29-1	NA	TRBJ2-7	NA	TGCAGCGTTTACGTCTCCTACGAGCAGTACTTC	CSVYVSYEQYF
TRBV5-1	TRBD2	TRBJ2-3	once	TGCGCCAGCAGCTCGGGACTAGCGGGGGGGAGCACAGATACGCAGTATTTT	CASSSGLAGGSTDTQYF
TRBV6-6	NA	TRBJ1-2	once	TGTGCCAGCAGTTACTCGCGGGTTGGCTATGGCTACACCTTC	CASSYSRVGYGYTF
TRBV30	NA	TRBJ2-5	NA	TGTGCCTGGACTCCTTCCCCAGAGACCCAGTACTTC	CAWTPSPETQYF
TRBV6-1	NA	TRBJ1-3	NA	TGTGCCAGCAGTGAAACGATGCCCAACTCTGGAAACACCATATATTTT	CASSETMPNSGNTIYF
TRBV6-5	NA	TRBJ2-3	NA	TGTGCCAGCAGCGGGGTTGGTGTTACAGATACGCAGTATTTT	CASSGVGVTDTQYF
TRBV18	NA	TRBJ1-3	NA	TGTGCCAGCTCACCCGCCCAGGAGGGAAACACCATATATTTT	CASSPAQEGNTIYF
TRBV5-4	NA	TRBJ1-1	NA	TGTGCCAGCAGGACTAACCCAGAGAACACTGAAGCTTTCTTT	CASRTNPENTEAFF
TRBV13	NA	TRBJ2-3	once	TGTGCCAGCAGCTCCGGAGGCAGCACAGATACGCAGTATTTT	CASSSGGSTDTQYF
TRBV6-5	TRBD1	TRBJ1-6	NA	TGTGCCAGCAGCCCTCAGGTGACAGGGGATTCACCCCTCCACTTT	CASSPQVTGDSPLHF
TRBV18	NA	TRBJ2-7	NA	TGTGCCAGCTCGGTAATCCCGGGAGACAAACTGTACGAGCAGTACTTC	CASSVIPGDKLYEQYF
TRBV7-2	NA	TRBJ2-5	NA	TGTGCCAGCAGCCCCGGGAGCCAAGAGACCCAGTACTTC	CASSPGSQETQYF
TRBV19	TRBD2	TRBJ2-1	NA	TGTGCCAGTAGTATATCCCCCGGGGGGGTCTCCTACAATGAGCAGTTCTTC	CASSISPGGVSYNEQFF
TRBV5-1	NA	TRBJ1-4	NA	TGCGCCAGCAGTCTCGATAGGTGGGGAAAACTGTTTTTT	CASSLDRWGKLFF
TRBV5-1	NA	TRBJ1-1	NA	TGCGCCAGCAGCGATACCGACCCGAGGACTGAAGCTTTCTTT	CASSDTDPRTEAFF
TRBV7-2	TRBD1	TRBJ2-1	NA	TGTGCCAGCAGCTTAGGAAATACAGGGGGCTGGAATGAGCAGTTCTTC	CASSLGNTGGWNEQFF
TRBV18	NA	TRBJ1-1	once	TGTGCCAGCTCACGAGGGACGGATTTGAACACTGAAGCTTTCTTT	CASSRGTDLNTEAFF
TRBV5-1	TRBD2	TRBJ2-1	NA	TGCGCCAGCAGCCGCCTAGCGGGGGACAACAATGAGCAGTTCTTC	CASSRLAGDNNEQFF
TRBV9	NA	TRBJ2-5	NA	TGTGCCAGCAGCGTAGGTCGGCCATTTCAAGAGACCCAGTACTTC	CASSVGRPFQETQYF
TRBV2	NA	TRBJ2-1	NA	TGTGCCAGCAGTGGCGGGCCGAGCTCCTACAATGAGCAGTTCTTC	CASSGGPSSYNEQFF
TRBV5-1	NA	TRBJ2-5	NA	TGCGCCAGCAGCTTGGTGGAGATTCAAGAGACCCAGTACTTC	CASSLVEIQETQYF
TRBV5-1	NA	TRBJ2-5	NA	TGCGCCAGCAGCTTGGCTGCAGGGGTGGAAGAGACCCAGTACTTC	CASSLAAGVEETQYF
TRBV7-8	NA	TRBJ2-1	NA	TGTGCCAGCAGCTCTCCGGTTGAGAGCTCCTACAATGAGCAGTTCTTC	CASSSPVESSYNEQFF
TRBV5-1	TRBD1	TRBJ1-1	NA	TGCGCCAGCAGCTTACAGGGGACTGAAGCTTTCTTT	CASSLQGTEAFF
TRBV9	NA	TRBJ2-2	NA	TGTGCCAGCAGCGTGGAGGGGTTCGGCACCGGGGAGCTGTTTTTT	CASSVEGFGTGELFF
TRBV6-5	NA	TRBJ2-7	NA	TGTGCCAGCAGGCCCGGCCACGGGGCGGACTACGAGCAGTACTTC	CASRPGHGADYEQYF
TRBV11-2	NA	TRBJ2-7	NA	TGTGCCAGCAGCTTAGAACAACACTACGAGCAGTACTTC	CASSLEQHYEQYF
TRBV5-1	TRBD1	TRBJ1-2	NA	TGCGCCAGCAGCTTGGGGCAGGGGGGAAGCTACACCTTC	CASSLGQGGSYTF
TRBV6-5	NA	TRBJ1-3	NA	TGTGCCAGCAGAAAACTGACGGGCTCTGGAAACACCATATATTTT	CASRKLTGSGNTIYF
TRBV18	NA	TRBJ1-3	NA	TGTGCCAGCTCACCCTCCGGGGAAGGAGGCTCTGGAAACACCATATATTTT	CASSPSGEGGSGNTIYF
TRBV7-9	TRBD2	TRBJ2-2	NA	TGTGCCAGCAGCTTAGATAAGCGGGAAACCGGGGAGCTGTTTTTT	CASSLDKRETGELFF
TRBV19	TRBD1	TRBJ1-5	NA	TGTGCCAGTAGTGTGGACAGGGGGGGGTATAGCAATCAGCCCCAGCATTTT	CASSVDRGGYSNQPQHF
TRBV4-2	NA	TRBJ2-2	NA	TGTGCCAGCAGCCAAGAACTCCCCGGATGGAACACCGGGGAGCTGTTTTTT	CASSQELPGWNTGELFF
TRBV7-8	TRBD1	TRBJ2-3	NA	TGTGCCAGCAGCCCGTGGACAGGGAACACAGATACGCAGTATTTT	CASSPWTGNTDTQYF
TRBV30	NA	TRBJ2-3	NA	TGTGCCTGGAGTGTCAGTATCCTGAAACCCGGCGGGCAGTATTTT	CAWSVSILKPGGQYF
TRBV27	NA	TRBJ1-1	NA	TGTGCCAGCAGTTCTCCGACACAAAACACTGAAGCTTTCTTT	CASSSPTQNTEAFF
TRBV6-1	NA	TRBJ2-5	NA	TGTGCCAGCTCCCGCGGAGAGACCCAGTACTTC	CASSRGETQYF
TRBV28	NA	TRBJ1-2	NA	TGTGCCAGCAGGGAATCGGACAACAATTACTATGGCTACACCTTC	CASRESDNNYYGYTF
TRBV29-1	TRBD2	TRBJ2-5	NA	TGCAGCGTTGAAGGGACTAGCGGGAGTCTCCAAGAGACCCAGTACTTC	CSVEGTSGSLQETQYF
TRBV6-6	NA	TRBJ2-7	NA	TGTGCCAGCAGAGAGTTGACAGGATCCTACGAGCAGTACTTC	CASRELTGSYEQYF
TRBV19	NA	TRBJ1-3	NA	TGTGCCAGTAGTATAGAAGGGTTTAGCTCTGGAAACACCATATATTTT	CASSIEGFSSGNTIYF
TRBV9	TRBD1	TRBJ1-5	few	TGTGCCAGCAGCGAACGGACAGGGCCCTATAGCAATCAGCCCCAGCATTTT	CASSERTGPYSNQPQHF
TRBV6-5	NA	TRBJ1-1	few	TGTGCCAGCAGTTACGAGACAGAAGCTTTCTTT	CASSYETEAFF
TRBV27	TRBD2	TRBJ2-5	NA	TGTGCCAGCAGACGGGGACTAGCCGAAGAGACCCAGTACTTC	CASRRGLAEETQYF
TRBV5-5	NA	TRBJ1-5	NA	TGTGCCAGCAGCTTGGTTGCAGGGGTGAGCAATCAGCCCCAGCATTTT	CASSLVAGVSNQPQHF
TRBV27	NA	TRBJ2-7	once	TGTGCCAGCAGTTTACGGCCGTTACAAGAGCAGTACTTC	CASSLRPLQEQYF
TRBV4-1	TRBD1	TRBJ1-5	NA	TGCGCCAGCAGCCAACAGGGGGGTCAGCCCCAGCATTTT	CASSQQGGQPQHF